This entry features one TCR beta chain sequence. Germline CDR1 reads MNHEY; CDR2 reads SMNVEV (reference sequence). The V end lost 5 bases, the J end lost 4 bases, and 18 bases lay between the germline ends. The CDR3 length is 16 residues. The data were taken from a study of blood T cell repertoires in COVID-19. About the research overall: Spain, Italy and the United States supplied samples that represented acute and convalescent COVID-19. In each case, the material was cDNA or gDNA derived from T cells, B-cell-depleted T cells, or PBMCs.

Under the authors' procedure: For nucleated cells, counts were estimated from reference gene primer amplification. The repertoire was sequenced with immunoSEQ multiplex PCR; TCRdb's copy has only in-frame clones and lacks some. That table gives V, J and clone size, and the DNA gave D and trimming. The sample lists 250,000 to 300,000 clones, around 91% occurring once. This TCR came from a woman aged 60-70 years with acute or convalescent COVID-19. The J gene is TRBJ2-1, the V gene TRBV27; weak D call: TRBD2 (5 bases). Sample: peripheral blood. The CDR3 coding sequence is TGTGCCAGCAGTCGCCCCACATTCGGGGAATACAATGAGCAGTTCTTC. Amino acid sequence: CASSRPTFGEYNEQFF.